Sequencing of this T cell receptor (beta chain) was carried out in a study of T cell responses to AZD1222 COVID-19 vaccine (dated by TCRdb to 2020 to 2022). Broadly, across the study: TCR sequencing was performed for over 230 trial participants, of whom approximately 200 were given two doses of AZD1222 and approximately 26 were given two doses of MenACWY control vaccine. Trial participants were enrolled by age into 18-55, 56-69 and 70-plus year subgroups, with approximately 150, 30 and 60 TCR-sequenced participants respectively.

Here is what the overall study found, with its caveats: Reportedly, close to half of the unique spike-specific TCRs recognized epitopes lying outside the regions that are mutated in the B.1.351 and B.1.1.7 variants. Conclusions about previously exposed vaccinees are limited, since just 6 or 7 AZD1222 recipients were seropositive for SARS-CoV-2 at baseline. Participants were mostly white British, with more females than males. The authors suggested clonal diversity may have been underestimated. In the small 56-69-year group, the increase in depth fell short of significance, most likely because of low power. No day 14 peak-response samples were available, so repertoires were characterized only after the peak T cell response. Spike-specific TCR breadth and depth rose significantly after two AZD1222 doses compared with day 0 and with MenACWY recipients. Vaccine-associated CD4 TCRs spanned the whole spike protein, with dominant responses in regions 160-218 and 743-854.

Deletion took 2 bases off V and 0 bases off J, with a span of 7 bases between the germline ends. The germline V gene (reference sequence) specifies SEHNR as CDR1 and FQNEAQ as CDR2. From its cysteine to its phenylalanine, the CDR3 spans 14 amino acids. The read is trimmed to its CDR3 DNA, 42 bases read in frame from base 1. Notes on this clone: Its binding antigen is unknown. It has no much larger one-base neighbor in the sample; base qualities were not kept. Other DNA sequences in the sample encode the same CDR3.

The CDR3 regions of human TCRbeta chains were subjected to immunosequencing. Processing in the source paper ran as follows. TCRs in the repertoires were matched against a reference library of SARS-CoV-2-specific TCRs that had been generated with the MIRA antigen-specificity platform. Breadth was defined as the fraction of unique TCRs that were SARS-CoV-2-associated. Depth was defined as the fraction of total T cells that were SARS-CoV-2-associated. Each spike-specific TCR was assigned to its reactive spike region and to a CD4 or CD8 class using the MIRA data. Log10-transformed breadth and depth values were compared by one-way ANOVA with Sidak's multiple comparisons tests. TCRdb carries this immuneACCESS record with in-frame sequences only. Its versions omit some clonotypes, under half of them owing to an unresolved V gene in the studies checked, with the rest unexplained. The V and J calls and clone size come from that table; D and trimming were worked out from the DNA. Counted in this sample were roughly 100,000 clones; approximately 89% of them appeared once. Approximately 45% of the sample goes to the ten largest clones.

Reading the label with the study, this specimen's time point is: about 28 days (+/-7) after the second vaccine dose. AZD1222 recipients given second doses at about 4 weeks or at about 12 weeks were pooled, since spike-specific TCR depth and breadth were not found to differ between the two schedules. Vaccinee samples were obtained from the UK trials COV001 and COV002, which included a single-blind randomized controlled phase 2/3 trial of AZD1222 (ChAdOx1 nCoV-19) in healthy adults. For TCRbeta chain sequencing, PBMC samples from trial participants were taken at day 0 and at day 28 after the second dose.

The sample here was peripheral blood, taken 28 days after the second AZD1222 dose. The TCR originated in an adult who received the AZD1222 COVID-19 vaccine. The chain is assembled from TRBV7-9 and TRBJ1-1, with the identity of the D gene unclear. The DNA reads as follows: TGTGCCAGCAGCTTAAGTCGGCTGAACACTGAAGCTTTCTTT. It translates as CASSLSRLNTEAFF.